This T cell receptor (beta chain) was profiled in a study of blood T cell repertoires in COVID-19. At the level of the study: Samples representing acute and convalescent COVID-19 were sourced from the United States, Italy and Spain. T cells, B-cell-depleted T cells, or PBMCs supplied cDNA or gDNA.

Enrolled during active infection, Seattle patients were then followed longitudinally. As processed by the authors: Estimated nucleated cell counts came from reference gene primer amplification. The protocol was immunoSEQ multiplex PCR, while the TCRdb copy is restricted to in-frame clones and leaves out a portion. V and J calls and clone size follow that table, whereas D and trimming were derived from the DNA. Of over 200,000 clones in the sample, 75% to 85% were seen once. This CDR3 contains 13 residues. Looked up from germline, CDR1 is SEHNR and CDR2 is FQNEAQ (reference sequence). Trimming stripped 4 bases from V and 7 bases from J, with 11 bases between.

Sequencing input: peripheral blood. The sequence was collected from a woman in her thirties with COVID-19, enrolled during active disease. This rearrangement joins TRBV7-9 to TRBJ2-1; unclear D gene. CDR3 in amino acids: CASSSPPANEQFF. In nucleotides, the CDR3 is TGTGCCAGCAGCTCCCCCCCAGCGAATGAGCAGTTCTTC.